This TCR beta chain was sequenced for a study of CD8+CD57+ T cells in acquired aplastic anemia (dated by TCRdb to the late 2010s). Concerning the study at large: On average, sorted CD4+ and CD8+ cells yielded around 3.5 ug of extracted DNA, with a range of 0.2 to 27.4 ug. For healthy donor samples, the average read count was around 9.9 million for CD4+ cells and 11.0 million for CD8+ cells. What the work shows at the level of the full study, not this receptor alone: CD8+ Simpson's diversity did not differ significantly between patients and healthy controls (P=0.060). Some 30 CD8+ CDR3 sequences were shared between patients and controls but appeared highly expressed in patients and within their immunodominant clones.

This clonotype appeared many times. Its antigen has not been determined. Base qualities are missing; no much larger clone stands one base away. Trimming takes 0 bases off V and 9 bases off J; junction bases not matched to a gene: 13. CDR1 and CDR2, looked up from the germline V gene, are MGHRA and YSYEKL. There are 18 amino acids in the CDR3, from cysteine to phenylalanine inclusive. Solely the CDR3 DNA is kept, with 54 bases framed from the first base. Genomic DNA served as template for TCR beta VDJ combination and CDR3 sequence profiling. An Illumina HiSeq 2000 was the platform used for TCR repertoire sequencing. In the paper's pipeline: TRBV/TRBJ rearrangement plots, CDR3 size and DJ length profiles, and Simpson's diversity index were used to evaluate the repertoires. Whichever DNA sequence was most abundant in the deep sequencing data was defined as the immunodominant clone. CDR3 amino acid sequences were checked for sharing across subjects and were also compared against the VDJdb database and published repertoires. TCRdb ran its own pipeline on the public reads, namely fastp trimming at Q25 and MiXCR clone calling, and kept in-frame beta chains. Identical CDR3 proteins give one entry, which carries the most common genes and DNA. Here the V and J calls rest on TCRdb's processing, not on the authors' analysis. This sample gives some 240,000 distinct CDR3 sequences in total; 34% of them show up just once. Together, the top ten hold roughly 1.1% of the sample.

TCR repertoires of sorted CD4+ and CD8+ blood T cells from severe aplastic anemia patients and healthy subjects were deep-sequenced in the study. Ficoll-Paque density gradient centrifugation was used to isolate peripheral blood mononuclear cells. Before DNA extraction, CD4+ and CD8+ T cells were sorted with FACS or magnetic beads. Recombination connected TRBV4-1 to TRBJ1-6; 8 bases in between match TRBD1. The sequence came from a human donor in good health, serving as a control. Sample: sorted CD4+, CD8+, or CD8+CD57+ T cells (not recorded which) from PBMCs. The CDR3 sequence is CASSQDSDRGMRRSPLHF. The DNA sequence reads TGCGCCAGCAGCCAAGATAGTGACAGGGGTATGAGGCGTTCACCCCTCCACTTT.